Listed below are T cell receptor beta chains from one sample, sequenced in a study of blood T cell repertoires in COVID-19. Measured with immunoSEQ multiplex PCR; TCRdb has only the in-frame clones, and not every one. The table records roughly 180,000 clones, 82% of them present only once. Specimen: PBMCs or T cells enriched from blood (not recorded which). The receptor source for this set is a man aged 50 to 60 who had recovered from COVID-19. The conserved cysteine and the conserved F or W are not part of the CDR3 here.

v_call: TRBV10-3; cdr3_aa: AISERRDSLNSPLH
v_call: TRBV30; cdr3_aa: AWKQGGGYT
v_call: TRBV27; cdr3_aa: ASSPAGGDREKLF
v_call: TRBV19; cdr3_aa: ASSNTGILRDEQY
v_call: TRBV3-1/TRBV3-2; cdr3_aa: ASSQDYPFNNSPLH
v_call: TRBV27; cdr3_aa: ASSPVAGGATYEQY
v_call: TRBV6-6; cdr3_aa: ASIGQEDQPQH
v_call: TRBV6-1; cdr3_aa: ASSEARTGYTGGYT
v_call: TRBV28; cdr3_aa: ASSPSDREVDYGYT
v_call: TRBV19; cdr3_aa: ASSSGSAYNEQF
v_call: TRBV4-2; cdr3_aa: ASSQEGAGTNEKLF
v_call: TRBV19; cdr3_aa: ASSIGSQGAGQPQH
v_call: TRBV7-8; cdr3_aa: ASSMGTGGRGYT
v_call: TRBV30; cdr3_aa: AAPGQGHEKLF
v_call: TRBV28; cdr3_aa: ASGTGWDYGYT
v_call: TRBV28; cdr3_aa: ASSFPGTEITYEQY
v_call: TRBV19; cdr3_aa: ASSDRDRASNEQF
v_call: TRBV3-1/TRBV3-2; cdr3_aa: ASSQGTGFANEKLF
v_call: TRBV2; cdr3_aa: ASSAGDIGNNQPQH
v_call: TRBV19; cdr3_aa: ASRVAPSNQPQH
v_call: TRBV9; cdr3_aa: ASSVVLAGPGELF
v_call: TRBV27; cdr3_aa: ASSFGGAGANVLT
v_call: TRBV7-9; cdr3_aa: ASSFWGEEAF